What follows is one T cell receptor beta chain and its context. This clonotype was seen more than once but under ten times. Its antigen target is currently unknown. Per-base quality was not reported, and no clone a single base away is much larger than it. This entry is derived from a study of blood T cells in healthy people across ages (dated by TCRdb to 2015 to 2017). In the study overall: In model experiments, roughly one uniquely barcoded TCR beta cDNA molecule per two T cells was captured by template switching. The study analyzed two additional independent replicas of 1 million unique cDNA reads from the same blood draw for two donors, one aged 18 to 29 and one aged 80 or older. Using deep sequencing normalized with unique cDNA molecular identifiers, the study measured how TCR beta repertoire diversity changes with age. The donors were divided into four age groups: young (average around 16 years), middle-aged (over 35), aged (about 60) and long-lived (about 80). Donors of different ages were randomly distributed across sequencing lanes to avoid experimental bias. Summary of the overall study and its limitations: Because profiling used bulk unsorted PBMCs, naive and antigen-experienced compartments could not be compared conclusively. Because donor CMV infection status was unknown, age-related changes in expanded clonotypes were potentially confounded. As age increased, observed TCR beta diversity per million T cells dropped in a roughly linear way, and a significant reduction was already evident by age 40. The percentage of naive T cells measured by flow cytometry correlated strongly with observed TCR beta diversity. Total diversity estimates from one million sequenced T cells were considered lower bounds and underestimates. Compared with the aged group, the long-lived group had more naive CD4+ T cells, fewer expanded clones and increased TCR diversity, a pattern suggesting age selection.

Systemically healthy Caucasian individuals from Russia, 35 to 40 in total and aged about 6 to 90 years, were included as donors. Each donor gave approximately 9.3 milliliters of peripheral blood, collected into EDTA-treated Vacutainer tubes. Ficoll-Paque density-gradient centrifugation was used to isolate PBMCs, with at least 7 million obtained per sample. Total RNA was extracted from PBMCs with Trizol reagent, with at least 5 micrograms obtained per sample. For every donor, an aliquot of PBMCs went through flow cytometry to measure the percentages of naive CD45RAhigh/CD27high T cells. The CDR3 spans 15 residues, from the cysteine through the phenylalanine. The kept DNA is CDR3 alone, 45 bases in frame from the first base. V sheds 0 bases and J sheds 1 base, leaving 11 bases between their ends. Based on the germline V gene, the CDR1 and CDR2 sequences are SGDLS and YYNGEE. Library method: 5' RACE. Sequencing relied on an Illumina HiSeq 2500. A second about 6 to 11 cycle PCR used a sample-barcoded 5' primer and a J-beta primer mix. A unique molecular identifier was introduced onto each TCR beta cDNA molecule by a template-switch 5' adaptor carrying 12 random nucleotides. At least 3 million CDR3-containing paired-end reads were obtained from each sample. The Mint cDNA synthesis kit, primed by a TRBC-specific oligonucleotide, was used to synthesize first-strand cDNA from all RNA. All cDNA was treated with uracil-DNA glycosylase and then went through a first 18-cycle PCR with the universal primers M1SS and BC2_uni_R. Under the source paper's analysis protocol: For normalization, 1 million high-quality reads were randomly selected from each sample, with every read carrying a distinct molecular identifier. Instead of being binned into consensus sequences, reads with shared molecular identifiers were discarded. MiTCR, set to a Q25 quality threshold and the strictest error-elimination algorithm, was used for CDR3 identification, clonotype clustering and error correction. A nonparametric unseen species model with Euler transformation was used to estimate a lower bound on total TCR beta diversity. TCRdb reprocessed the public reads (quality trimming at Q25 with fastp, clone calling with MiXCR) and kept in-frame beta chains. Each CDR3 protein appears once, grouped with its most common genes and DNA. TCRdb's processing, not the authors' own work, is the source of the V and J calls. The sample records 800,000 to 900,000 distinct CDR3 sequences, around 68% of which are singletons. The ten biggest clones cover around a quarter of the sample.

This sequence uses TRBV9 and TRBJ2-7; the D gene lacks a confident call. This TCR derives from a man between 25 and 39 years old in good health. Sequencing was carried out using blood. The nucleotides are TGTGCCAGCAGCGTAGGGCCGATTTTGTCCTACGAGCAGTACTTC. It is translated as CASSVGPILSYEQYF.